One sample yielded the 11 T cell receptor beta chains listed below, sequenced in a study of prognosis after radiotherapy for stage I lung cancer. By two-round multiplex PCR, the TCR beta CDR3 was amplified from genomic DNA. Primers targeting each individual TRBV and TRBJ gene were applied in first-round PCR. MiXCR, applied by TCRdb to the multiplex PCR reads, yields one record per CDR3 protein. This table has about 35,000 distinct CDR3 sequences, around 30% appearing once. The sequencing used PBMCs, collected before or after stereotactic body radiation therapy (not recorded which). These receptors were obtained from a donor over 45 with non-small cell lung cancer.

The rearrangement links TRBV30 to TRBJ2-2; D ambiguous. The CDR3 has 14 residues. The germline CDR1 and CDR2 sequences are GTSNPN and SVGIG (reference sequence). The ends were cut back, 3 bases at V and 0 bases at J, with 8 bases in the middle. CDR3 in amino acids: CAWSPPPNTGELFF. For the CDR3, the DNA is TGTGCCTGGAGCCCCCCCCCGAACACCGGGGAGCTGTTTTTT.

In DNA, the CDR3 is TGTGCCAGCAGCTTAGCGGGGCTAGCCTACGAGCAGTACTTC. This gives the protein CASSLAGLAYEQYF. This chain joins TRBV11-3 and TRBJ2-7; D possibly uses TRBD1 or TRBD2 (5 bases each). V lost 1 base to trimming and J lost 2 bases, with 9 bases between them. Germline assignment: CDR1 SGHNT and CDR2 YENEEA. The CDR3 is 14 amino acids. The variable domain in full, completed from reference TRBV11-3 and TRBJ2-7, reads EAGVVQSPRYKIIEKKQPVAFWCNPISGHNTLYWYLQNLGQGPELLIRYENEEAVDDSQLPKDRFSAERLKGVDSTLKIQPAELGDSAVYLCASSLAGLAYEQYFGPGTRLTVT.

The chain is built from TRBV6-1 and TRBJ2-7, with 8 bases lining up with TRBD2. The V gene's germline CDR1 is MNHNS and CDR2 SASEGT. The CDR3 totals 14 residues. With 7 bases clipped from V and 3 bases from J, the junction kept 8 bases outside the gene matches. The CDR3 DNA reads TGTGCCAGCACCGGGACTAGGGGTAACTACGAGCAGTACTTC. Its protein product is CASTGTRGNYEQYF.

A note on this clonotype: A much larger clone lies a single base off, so this may be a read error. The chain recombines TRBV6-2 or TRBV6-3 with TRBJ1-5; no reliable D call. The V gene's germline CDR1 is MNHEY and CDR2 SVGEGT. The CDR3 is 15 residues long. CDR3 amino acids: CVSSQTVIWSQPQHF. The CDR3 region has the DNA TGTGTCAGCAGCCAAACAGTGATTTGGAGTCAGCCCCAGCATTTT.

As to this clonotype: The junction departs from germline at one end; a sequencing error may be responsible. The chain joins TRBV11-2 to TRBJ2-3, with TRBD1 identical over 7 bases. The CDR3 is 15 amino acids. Germline loops: CDR1 SGHAT, CDR2 FQNNGV. CDR3 protein: CSSIQGQVGTDTQYF. The CDR3, as DNA: TGTTCCAGCATCCAAGGACAGGTCGGCACAGATACGCAGTATTTT.

In this sample, this clonotype turned up many times. The chain employs TRBV4-2 and TRBJ1-2; no reliable D call. The CDR3 is 15 amino acids. The V and J ends lost 3 bases and 8 bases respectively, with 19 bases between them. Germline CDR1 is LGHNA and CDR2 is YNFKEQ. The CDR3 DNA reads as TGTGCCAGCAGCCAGACGGGGATTGGGGTCGTCGGCTACACCTTC. Its protein product is CASSQTGIGVVGYTF.

The sample holds many counts of this clonotype. The gene calls are TRBV3-1 and TRBJ2-7, with D perhaps TRBD2 (6 bases). The CDR3 extends over 12 amino acids. Germline V gene data show CDR1 as LGHDT and CDR2 as YNNKEL (reference sequence). Between the trimmed V and J ends, which lost 3 bases and 6 bases, there was a span of 9 bases. CDR3 amino acids: CASSQGGFEQYF. Here the CDR3 DNA reads TGTGCCAGCAGCCAGGGGGGTTTCGAGCAGTACTTC.

As regards this clonotype: A far larger clone is just one base off, so this is likely a read error. J is TRBJ2-2 and V is TRBV7-2; D unresolved. CDR3 size: 17 residues. CDR1 and CDR2 (germline): SGHTA, FQGNSA. Here the CDR3 reads CASGLESFDTNTGELFF. The CDR3 DNA sequence: TGTGCCAGCGGCTTGGAGTCCTTTGACACGAACACCGGGGAGCTGTTTTTT. Complete variable domain (other parts from reference TRBV7-2 and TRBJ2-2): GAGVSQSPSNKVTEKGKDVELRCDPISGHTALYWYRQSLGQGLEFLIYFQGNSAPDKSGLPSDRFSAERTGGSVSTLTIQRTQQEDSAVYLCASGLESFDTNTGELFFGEGSRLTVL.

To note about this clonotype: Given a much more abundant clone one base away, this may be a read error. The conserved phenylalanine or tryptophan is not found at the CDR3 terminus, so this likely reflects a read error. The limits of the CDR3 on the DNA are not certain, so only TCRdb's listed CDR3 is given. The chain combines TRBV20-1 with TRBJ2-3; the listed D gene, TRBD1, was not tested against the DNA. Ends included, the CDR3 has 15 residues. Germline assignment: CDR1 DFQATT and CDR2 SNEGSKA (reference sequence). CDR3: CSARKGSASTDTRYL.

This clonotype was counted at least ten times. V and J are TRBV7-8 and TRBJ1-2; TRBD1 matches at 8 bases. This CDR3 contains 14 residues. Unmatched junction bases numbered 5, after V lost 0 bases and J lost 8 bases. CDR1 SGHVS and CDR2 FQNEAQ come from the germline V gene. The CDR3 reads CASSLALGQGGYTF. DNA for the CDR3: TGTGCCAGCAGCTTAGCCCTCGGACAGGGAGGCTACACCTTC.

In this sample, this clonotype turned up many times. The rearrangement links TRBV6-1 to TRBJ2-3; 11 bases line up with TRBD1. The CDR3 covers 16 residues. V gave up 5 bases and J gave up 3 bases; unmatched junction bases: 7. Germline lookup yields CDR1 MNHNS and CDR2 SASEGT. This chain's CDR3 is CASSTMGQGGTDTQYF. The CDR3 nucleotides read TGTGCCAGCAGTACCATGGGACAGGGGGGGACAGATACGCAGTATTTT.